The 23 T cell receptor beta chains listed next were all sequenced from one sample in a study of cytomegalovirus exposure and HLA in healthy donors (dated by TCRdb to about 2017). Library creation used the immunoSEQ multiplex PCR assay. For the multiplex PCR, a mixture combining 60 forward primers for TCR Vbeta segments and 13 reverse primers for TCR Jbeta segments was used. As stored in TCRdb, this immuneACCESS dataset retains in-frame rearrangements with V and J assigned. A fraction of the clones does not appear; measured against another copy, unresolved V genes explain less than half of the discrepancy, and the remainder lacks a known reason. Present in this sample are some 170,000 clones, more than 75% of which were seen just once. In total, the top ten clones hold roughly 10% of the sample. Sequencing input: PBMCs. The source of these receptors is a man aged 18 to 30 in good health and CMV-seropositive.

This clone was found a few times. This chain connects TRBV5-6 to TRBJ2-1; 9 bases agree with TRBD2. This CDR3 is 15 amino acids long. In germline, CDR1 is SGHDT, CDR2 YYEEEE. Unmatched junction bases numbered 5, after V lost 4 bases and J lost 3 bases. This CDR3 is CASSATSGFYNEQFF. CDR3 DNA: TGTGCCAGCAGCGCTACTAGCGGGTTCTACAATGAGCAGTTCTTC.

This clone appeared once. The CDR3 DNA reads TGTGCCGCAGGACAGGGAGTCACTGAAGCTTTCTTT. It is translated as CAAGQGVTEAFF. This chain links TRBV6-5 with TRBJ1-1; 8 bases are shared with TRBD1. Germline-derived CDR1 and CDR2 are MNHEY and SVGAGI. The junction had 6 bases not matched to a gene; V was cut back by 11 bases and J by 4 bases. This CDR3 comprises 12 residues.

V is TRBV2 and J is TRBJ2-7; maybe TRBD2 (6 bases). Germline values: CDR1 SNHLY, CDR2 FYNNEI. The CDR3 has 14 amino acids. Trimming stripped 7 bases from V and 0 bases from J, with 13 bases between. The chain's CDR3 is CASKGDSLSYEQYF. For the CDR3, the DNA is TGTGCCAGCAAAGGGGACTCCCTCTCCTACGAGCAGTACTTC.

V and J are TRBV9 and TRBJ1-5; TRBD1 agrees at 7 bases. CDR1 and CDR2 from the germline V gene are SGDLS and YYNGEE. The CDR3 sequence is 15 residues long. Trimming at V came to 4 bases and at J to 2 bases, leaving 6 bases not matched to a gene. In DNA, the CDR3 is TGTGCCAGCAGCTCCAGGGACAGCGGCAATCAGCCCCAGCATTTT. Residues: CASSSRDSGNQPQHF.

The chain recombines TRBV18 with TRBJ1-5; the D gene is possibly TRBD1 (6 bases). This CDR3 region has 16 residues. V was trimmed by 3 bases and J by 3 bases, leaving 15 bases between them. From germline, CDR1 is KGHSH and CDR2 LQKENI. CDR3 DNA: TGTGCCAGCTCACCCAAGGCTACAGGGTTCAATCAGCCCCAGCATTTT. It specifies CASSPKATGFNQPQHF.

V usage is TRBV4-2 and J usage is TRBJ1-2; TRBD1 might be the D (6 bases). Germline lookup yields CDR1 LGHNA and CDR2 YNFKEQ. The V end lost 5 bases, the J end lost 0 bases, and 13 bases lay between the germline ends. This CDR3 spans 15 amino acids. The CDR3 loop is CASSKDSTANYGYTF. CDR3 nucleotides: TGTGCCAGCAGCAAGGACAGCACTGCTAACTATGGCTACACCTTC.

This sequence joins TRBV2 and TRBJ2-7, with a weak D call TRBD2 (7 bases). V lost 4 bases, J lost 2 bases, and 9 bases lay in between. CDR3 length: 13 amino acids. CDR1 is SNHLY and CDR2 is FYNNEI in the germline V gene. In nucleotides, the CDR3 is TGTGCCAGCAGTGGGGGGGGCCCCTACGAGCAGTACTTC. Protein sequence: CASSGGGPYEQYF.

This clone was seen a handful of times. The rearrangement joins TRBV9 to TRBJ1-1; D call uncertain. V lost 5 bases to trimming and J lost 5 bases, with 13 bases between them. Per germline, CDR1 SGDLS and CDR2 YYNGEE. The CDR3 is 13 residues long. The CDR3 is CASSRLGGTEAFF. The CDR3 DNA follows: TGTGCCAGCAGTCGTTTAGGAGGGACTGAAGCTTTCTTT.

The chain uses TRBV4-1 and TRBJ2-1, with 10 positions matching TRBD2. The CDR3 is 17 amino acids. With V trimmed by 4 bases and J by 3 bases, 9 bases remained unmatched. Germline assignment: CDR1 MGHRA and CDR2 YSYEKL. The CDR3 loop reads CASSLIAGGPLYNEQFF. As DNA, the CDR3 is TGCGCCAGCAGCCTAATAGCGGGAGGCCCACTCTACAATGAGCAGTTCTTC.

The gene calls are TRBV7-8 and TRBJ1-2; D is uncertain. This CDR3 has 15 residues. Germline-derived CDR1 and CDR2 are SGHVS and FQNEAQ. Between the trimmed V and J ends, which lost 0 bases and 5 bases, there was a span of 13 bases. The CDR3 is CASSLAEGMAYGYTF. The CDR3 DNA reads TGTGCCAGCAGCTTAGCGGAGGGTATGGCGTATGGCTACACCTTC.

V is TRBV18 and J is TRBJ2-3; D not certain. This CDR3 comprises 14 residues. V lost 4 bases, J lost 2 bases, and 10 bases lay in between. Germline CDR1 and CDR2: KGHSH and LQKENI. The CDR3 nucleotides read TGTGCCAGCTCACTAGCCGAAGACACAGATACGCAGTATTTT. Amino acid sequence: CASSLAEDTDTQYF.

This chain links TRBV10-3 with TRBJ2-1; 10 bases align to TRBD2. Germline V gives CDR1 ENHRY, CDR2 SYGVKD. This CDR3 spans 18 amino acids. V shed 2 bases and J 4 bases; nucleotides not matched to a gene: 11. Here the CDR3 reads CAISEIRTSGTRYNEQFF. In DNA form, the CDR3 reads TGTGCCATCAGTGAGATCCGGACTAGCGGCACCCGTTACAATGAGCAGTTCTTC.

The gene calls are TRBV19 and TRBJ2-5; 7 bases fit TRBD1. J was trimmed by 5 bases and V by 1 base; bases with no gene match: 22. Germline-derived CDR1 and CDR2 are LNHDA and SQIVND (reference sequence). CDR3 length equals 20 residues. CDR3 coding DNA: TGTGCCAGTAGTATAGCCCTCCTGACCCCCCGTGGAAGCAGGGGGGAGACCCAGTACTTC. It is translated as CASSIALLTPRGSRGETQYF.

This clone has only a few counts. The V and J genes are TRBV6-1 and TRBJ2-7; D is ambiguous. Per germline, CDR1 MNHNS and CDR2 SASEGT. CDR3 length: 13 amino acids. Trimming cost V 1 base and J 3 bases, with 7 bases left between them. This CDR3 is CASSEVAGYEQYF. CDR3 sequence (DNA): TGTGCCAGCAGTGAAGTGGCTGGCTACGAGCAGTACTTC.

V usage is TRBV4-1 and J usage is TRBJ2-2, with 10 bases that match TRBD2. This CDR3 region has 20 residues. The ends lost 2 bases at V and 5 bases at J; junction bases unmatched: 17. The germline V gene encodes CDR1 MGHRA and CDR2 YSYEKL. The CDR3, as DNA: TGCGCCAGCAGCCAACTCAAGGGTAGCGGGAGGCTGGCGGGTACCGGGGAGCTGTTTTTT. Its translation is CASSQLKGSGRLAGTGELFF.

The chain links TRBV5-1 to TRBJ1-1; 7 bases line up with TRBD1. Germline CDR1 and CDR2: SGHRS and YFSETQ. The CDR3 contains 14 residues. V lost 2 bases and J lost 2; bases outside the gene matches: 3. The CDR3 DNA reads TGCGCCAGCAGCTTCAGGGGGGAAAACACTGAAGCTTTCTTT. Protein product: CASSFRGENTEAFF.

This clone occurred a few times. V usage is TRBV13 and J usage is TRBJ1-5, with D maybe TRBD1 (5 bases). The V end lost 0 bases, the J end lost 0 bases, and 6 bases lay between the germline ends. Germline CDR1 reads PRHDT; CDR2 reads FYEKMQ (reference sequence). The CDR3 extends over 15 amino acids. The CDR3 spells CASSLGQVSNQPQHF. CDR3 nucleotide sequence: TGTGCCAGCAGCTTAGGACAGGTTAGCAATCAGCCCCAGCATTTT.

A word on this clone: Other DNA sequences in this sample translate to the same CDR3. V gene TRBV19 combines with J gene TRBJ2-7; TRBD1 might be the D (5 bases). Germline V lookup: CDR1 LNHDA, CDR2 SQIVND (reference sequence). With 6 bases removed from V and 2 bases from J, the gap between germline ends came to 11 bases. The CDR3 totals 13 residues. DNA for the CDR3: TGTGCCAGTAGCATCGGACATACCTACGAGCAGTACTTC. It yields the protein CASSIGHTYEQYF.

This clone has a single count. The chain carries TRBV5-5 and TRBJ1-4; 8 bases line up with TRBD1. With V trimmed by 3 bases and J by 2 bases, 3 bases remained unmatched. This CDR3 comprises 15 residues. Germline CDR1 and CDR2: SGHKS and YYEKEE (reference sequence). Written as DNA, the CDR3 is TGTGCCAGCAGCTGGACAGGGACCACTAATGAAAAACTGTTTTTT. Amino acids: CASSWTGTTNEKLFF.

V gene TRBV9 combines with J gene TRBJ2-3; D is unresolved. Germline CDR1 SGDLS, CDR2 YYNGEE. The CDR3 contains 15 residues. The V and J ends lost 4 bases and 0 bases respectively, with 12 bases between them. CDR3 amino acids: CASSFLGTSTDTQYF. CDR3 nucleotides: TGTGCCAGCAGCTTCCTGGGCACCAGCACAGATACGCAGTATTTT.

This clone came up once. CDR3 sequence reads: CASRKRPGDVYEQYF. The CDR3 bases are TGCGCCAGCAGGAAGAGGCCAGGGGACGTCTACGAGCAGTACTTC. The chain employs TRBV4-3 and TRBJ2-7, with a weak D call TRBD1 (6 bases). The germline V and J ends were trimmed by 6 bases and 3 bases, with 18 bases remaining between them. Per the germline V gene, CDR1 is LGHNA and CDR2 is YSLEER. This CDR3 contains 15 residues.

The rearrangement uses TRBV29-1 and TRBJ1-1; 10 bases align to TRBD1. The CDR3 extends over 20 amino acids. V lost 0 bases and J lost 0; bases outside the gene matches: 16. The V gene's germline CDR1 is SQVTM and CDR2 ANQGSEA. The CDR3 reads CSVEDPNFDRGHSMNTEAFF. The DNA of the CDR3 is TGCAGCGTTGAAGATCCCAACTTCGACAGGGGGCACTCCATGAACACTGAAGCTTTCTTT.

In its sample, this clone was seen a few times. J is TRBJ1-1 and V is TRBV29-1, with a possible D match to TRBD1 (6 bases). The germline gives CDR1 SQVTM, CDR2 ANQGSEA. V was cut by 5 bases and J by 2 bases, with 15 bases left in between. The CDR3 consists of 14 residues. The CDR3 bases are TGCAGCGTTAGAATCTGGACAGCCAACACTGAAGCTTTCTTT. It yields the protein CSVRIWTANTEAFF. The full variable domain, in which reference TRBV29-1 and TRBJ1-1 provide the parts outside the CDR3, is SAVISQKPSRDICQRGTSLTIQCQVDSQVTMMFWYRQQPGQSLTLIATANQGSEATYESGFVIDKFPISRPNLTFSTLTVSNMSPEDSSIYLCSVRIWTANTEAFFGQGTRLTVV.